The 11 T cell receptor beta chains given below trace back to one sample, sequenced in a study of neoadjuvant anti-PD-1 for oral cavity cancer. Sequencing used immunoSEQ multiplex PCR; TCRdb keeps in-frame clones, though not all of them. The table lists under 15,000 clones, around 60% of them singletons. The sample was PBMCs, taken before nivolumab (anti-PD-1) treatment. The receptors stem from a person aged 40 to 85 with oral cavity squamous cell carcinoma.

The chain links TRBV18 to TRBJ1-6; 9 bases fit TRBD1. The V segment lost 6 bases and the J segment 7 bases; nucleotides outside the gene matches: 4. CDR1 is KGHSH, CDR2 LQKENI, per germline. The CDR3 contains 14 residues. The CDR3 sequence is CASSPGQGNSPLHF. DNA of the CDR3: TGTGCCAGCTCCCCGGGACAGGGCAATTCACCCCTCCACTTT.

This chain's CDR3 is CASSPGYEQYF. In DNA, the CDR3 is TGTGCCAGCTCACCAGGCTACGAGCAGTACTTC. The chain recombines TRBV18 with TRBJ2-7; D gene uncertain. CDR1 is KGHSH and CDR2 is LQKENI in the germline V gene. This CDR3 spans 11 amino acids. V lost 2 bases to trimming and J lost 3 bases, with 2 bases between them.

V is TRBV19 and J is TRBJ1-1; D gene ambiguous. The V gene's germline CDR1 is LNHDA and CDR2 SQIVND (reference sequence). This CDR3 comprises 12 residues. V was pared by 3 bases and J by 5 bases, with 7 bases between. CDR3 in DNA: TGTGCCAGTAGTATGGGGATTACTGAAGCTTTCTTT. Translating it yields CASSMGITEAFF.

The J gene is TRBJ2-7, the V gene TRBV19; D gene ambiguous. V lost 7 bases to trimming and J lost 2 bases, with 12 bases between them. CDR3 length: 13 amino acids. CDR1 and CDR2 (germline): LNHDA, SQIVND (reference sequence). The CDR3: CASTPRPPYEQYF. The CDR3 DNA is TGTGCCAGTACACCACGGCCCCCCTACGAGCAGTACTTC. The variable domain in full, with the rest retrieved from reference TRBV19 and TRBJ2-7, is DGGITQSPKYLFRKEGQNVTLSCEQNLNHDAMYWYRQDPGQGLRLIYYSQIVNDFQKGDIAEGYSVSREKKESFPLTVTSAQKNPTAFYLCASTPRPPYEQYFGPGTRLTVT.

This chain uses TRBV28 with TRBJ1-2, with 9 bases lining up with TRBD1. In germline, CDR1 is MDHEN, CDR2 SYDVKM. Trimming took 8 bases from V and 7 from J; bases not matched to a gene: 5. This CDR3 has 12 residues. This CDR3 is CASWDRVGGYTF. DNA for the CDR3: TGTGCCAGCTGGGACAGGGTTGGTGGCTACACCTTC.

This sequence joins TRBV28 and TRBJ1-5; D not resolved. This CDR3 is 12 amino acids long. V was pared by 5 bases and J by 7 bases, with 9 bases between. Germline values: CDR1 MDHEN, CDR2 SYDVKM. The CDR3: CASSLWKQPQHF. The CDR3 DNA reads TGTGCCAGCAGTCTCTGGAAACAGCCCCAGCATTTT. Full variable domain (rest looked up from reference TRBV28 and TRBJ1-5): DVKVTQSSRYLVKRTGEKVFLECVQDMDHENMFWYRQDPGLGLRLIYFSYDVKMKEKGDIPEGYSVSREKKERFSLILESASTNQTSMYLCASSLWKQPQHFGDGTRLSIL.

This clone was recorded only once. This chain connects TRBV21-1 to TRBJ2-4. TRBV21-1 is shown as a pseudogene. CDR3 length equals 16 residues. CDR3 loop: CASSKGGARPPNIQYF. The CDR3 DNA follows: TGTGCCAGCAGCAAAGGAGGGGCCAGGCCCCCCAACATTCAGTACTTC.

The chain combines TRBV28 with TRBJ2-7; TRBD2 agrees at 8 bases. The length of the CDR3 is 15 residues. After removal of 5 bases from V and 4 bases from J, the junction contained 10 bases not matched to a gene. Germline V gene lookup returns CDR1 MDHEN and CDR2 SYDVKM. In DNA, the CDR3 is TGTGCCAGCAGTGTACCTAGCGGGTGGGTTTACGAGCAGTACTTC. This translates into CASSVPSGWVYEQYF.

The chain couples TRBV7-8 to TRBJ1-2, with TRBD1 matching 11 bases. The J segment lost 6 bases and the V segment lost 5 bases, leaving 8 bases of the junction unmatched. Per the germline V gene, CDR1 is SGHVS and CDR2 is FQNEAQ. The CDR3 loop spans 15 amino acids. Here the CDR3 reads CASSTGQGARHGYTF. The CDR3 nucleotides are TGTGCCAGCAGCACTGGACAGGGGGCGCGGCATGGCTACACCTTC.

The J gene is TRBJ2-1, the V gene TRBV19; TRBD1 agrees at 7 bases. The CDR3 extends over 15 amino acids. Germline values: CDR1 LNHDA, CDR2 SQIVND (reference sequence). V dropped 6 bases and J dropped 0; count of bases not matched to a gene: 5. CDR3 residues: CASSRTGGSYNEQFF. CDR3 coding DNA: TGTGCCAGTAGCCGGACAGGCGGCTCCTACAATGAGCAGTTCTTC.

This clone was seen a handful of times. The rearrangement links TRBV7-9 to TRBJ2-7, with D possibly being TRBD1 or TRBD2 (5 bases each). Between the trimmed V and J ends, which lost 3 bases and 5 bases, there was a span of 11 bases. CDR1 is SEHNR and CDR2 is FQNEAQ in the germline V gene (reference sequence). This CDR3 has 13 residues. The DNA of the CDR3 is TGTGCCAGCAGCTTGGGACCTACGGACGAGCAGTACTTC. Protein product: CASSLGPTDEQYF.